This T cell receptor delta chain was captured in a study of gamma-delta chains in newborns, infants, children. The wider study: Polyclonal expansion of innate γδ T cells after birth follows microbial exposure.

Within the sample, this clone is medium-sized (0.01 to 0.1%). This CDR3 is also generated by other DNA sequences in the sample. TCRdb fed the reads into CATT to redo clone calling. Here the sample spans about 8,300 delta-chain clones, about 1.5% being singletons. Sequencing was performed on blood. This clonotype was obtained from a child who was a newborn, infant or young child, either healthy, febrile or measles-vaccinated (not recorded which).

The CDR3 DNA is TGTGCCTGTGACACCGCGTGGGTACTGGGGGATACGGGTACCGATAAACTCATCTTT. Translation: CACDTAWVLGDTGTDKLIF. The chain has TRDV2 and TRDJ1; 13 nucleotides align to TRDD3. V lost 0 bases and J lost 2; bases outside the gene matches: 11. The germline gives CDR1 GEAIGNYY, CDR2 EKD. This CDR3 has 19 amino acids.